The clone carrying this T cell receptor (beta chain) was seen only a few times. Its antigen is still unknown. Pregnant or lactating patients were excluded, as were those with uncontrolled infection or other autoimmune disease. These data originate in a study of T cells in Graves' hyperthyroidism and ophthalmopathy. Overall study findings and caveats: Onset of ophthalmopathy came a median roughly 6.9 months after the model predicted it. A model built on 13 V-J features separated ophthalmopathy from stable hyperthyroidism. Clonotypes that were expanded in thyroid above 0.001 mostly appeared in blood too.

The CDR3 regions of TCR beta were amplified from RNA transcripts. A first-round RT-PCR of the TCR CDR3 used the HTBI primer set. TCRdb independently ran MiXCR on the multiplex PCR reads; one entry per CDR3 protein. The table shows more than 550,000 distinct CDR3 sequences, with just under 45% occurring only once. Per germline, CDR1 SNHLY and CDR2 FYNNEI. Trimming at V came to 6 bases and at J to 5 bases, leaving 13 bases not matched to a gene. This CDR3 is built from 16 residues. The chain employs TRBV2 and TRBJ1-2, with TRBD1 matching 9 bases. Sequenced input: peripheral blood or thyroid tissue (not recorded which). This receptor was taken from an adult man with Graves' disease, either hyperthyroidism or ophthalmopathy (not recorded which). The CDR3 DNA is TGTGCCAGCAGGGATGGACAACCGACAGGGGGTTATGGCTACACCTTC. Protein product: CASRDGQPTGGYGYTF.